Sequencing of this TCR beta chain was carried out in a study of blood T cell repertoires in COVID-19. The protocol was immunoSEQ multiplex PCR, while the TCRdb copy is restricted to in-frame clones and leaves out a portion. The sample contains over 140,000 clones, 76% of which appear only once. The CDR3 sequence is 16 residues long. V was pared by 1 base and J by 0 bases, with 4 bases of the junction left unmatched. Germline CDR1 reads LNHNV; CDR2 reads YYDKDF (reference sequence). This clone has just a few counts. This receptor was obtained from an elderly woman with active or convalescent COVID-19. The specimen sequenced was peripheral blood. This chain uses TRBV15 with TRBJ2-7; 9 nucleotides align to TRBD2. The CDR3 DNA follows: TGTGCCACCAGCAGAGGGGGGACTAGCAGCTCCTACGAGCAGTACTTC. This gives the protein CATSRGGTSSSYEQYF. The variable domain in full, completed from reference TRBV15 and TRBJ2-7, reads DAMVIQNPRYQVTQFGKPVTLSCSQTLNHNVMYWYQQKSSQAPKLLFHYYDKDFNNEADTPDNFQSRRPNTSFCFLDIRSPGLGDTAMYLCATSRGGTSSSYEQYFGPGTRLTVT.